These 14 T cell receptor beta chains share one sample of origin, sequenced in a study of memory CD4+ T cells and cytomegalovirus serostatus. Single viable CD3+CD4+CD8-CD45RO+ cells were sorted as the memory CD4+ T cells. Assay used: immunoSEQ multiplex PCR; TCRdb lists only in-frame clones, some missing. The sample contains 35,000 to 50,000 clones, roughly three quarters of which appear only once. The specimen was memory CD4+ T cells from blood. The receptors were gathered from an adult in good health and CMV-seronegative.

This clone was recorded once. The V and J genes are TRBV5-1 and TRBJ2-3, with a weak D call TRBD2 (6 bases). This CDR3 is built from 15 residues. Trimming pared 5 bases from V and 1 base from J, leaving 14 bases between. The germline gives CDR1 SGHRS, CDR2 YFSETQ. The CDR3 DNA follows: TGCGCCAGCAGGAGGTTGGGGGGACGCACAGATACGCAGTATTTT. It specifies CASRRLGGRTDTQYF.

The gene calls are TRBV6-4 and TRBJ2-6; D is perhaps TRBD2 (6 bases). The CDR3 runs to 14 residues. Trimming pared 7 bases from V and 1 base from J, leaving 8 bases between. CDR1 is MRHNA, CDR2 SNTAGT, per germline. CDR3 amino acids: CASKAGSGANVLTF. The CDR3, as DNA: TGTGCCAGCAAGGCGGGATCTGGGGCCAACGTCCTGACTTTC.

This clone was seen a handful of times. The rearrangement uses TRBV7-9 and TRBJ2-2; 8 bases line up with TRBD2. V dropped 3 bases and J dropped 4; count of bases not matched to a gene: 1. CDR3 length: 14 amino acids. Germline CDR1 and CDR2: SEHNR and FQNEAQ (reference sequence). The CDR3 DNA sequence: TGTGCCAGCAGCTTGGGACTAGTCACCGGGGAGCTGTTTTTT. Protein sequence: CASSLGLVTGELFF.

The V gene is TRBV27, the J gene TRBJ1-2, with TRBD1 matching 8 bases. Germline assignment: CDR1 MNHEY and CDR2 SMNVEV (reference sequence). V shed 8 bases, J shed 4 bases, and the junction held 9 bases outside the gene matches. The CDR3 totals 14 residues. The CDR3 reads CASSRSGGIYGYTF. CDR3 DNA sequence: TGTGCCAGCTCAAGGTCAGGGGGCATCTATGGCTACACCTTC.

The genes are TRBV29-1 and TRBJ1-2; D is possibly TRBD1 (5 bases). V was trimmed by 3 bases and J by 13 bases, leaving 15 bases between them. Germline CDR1 SQVTM, CDR2 ANQGSEA. The CDR3 has 11 residues. The CDR3 nucleotides are TGCAGCGTTGAGTCGGTAGGGGTGGTCACCTTC. Translating it yields CSVESVGVVTF.

The V call is TRBV4-1, the J call TRBJ1-3; TRBD1 matches at 9 bases. This CDR3 comprises 19 residues. After removal of 1 base from V and 3 bases from J, the junction contained 13 bases not matched to a gene. The germline gives CDR1 MGHRA, CDR2 YSYEKL. Written as DNA, the CDR3 is TGCGCCAGCAGCCAAGGCCGGGACAGGGTTTCTCCTGTTGGAAACACCATATATTTT. It translates to CASSQGRDRVSPVGNTIYF.

This clone was observed a single time. The V call is TRBV7-9, the J call TRBJ1-2; tentative D call: TRBD1 (6 bases). CDR1 is SEHNR and CDR2 is FQNEAQ in the germline V gene (reference sequence). CDR3 length equals 13 residues. V was cut by 5 bases and J by 7 bases, with 14 bases left in between. This chain's CDR3 is CASSPGERVGYTF. The CDR3 DNA reads as TGTGCCAGCAGCCCAGGGGAAAGGGTTGGCTACACCTTC.

The V gene is TRBV7-9, the J gene TRBJ2-1; D gene ambiguous. Germline CDR1 is SEHNR and CDR2 is FQNEAQ (reference sequence). Trimming cost V 2 bases and J 2 bases, with 19 bases left between them. This CDR3 is built from 18 residues. The CDR3 nucleotides read TGTGCCAGCAGCTTACCCTGGGCAGACCTCCTCACCTACAATGAGCAGTTCTTC. This encodes CASSLPWADLLTYNEQFF.

This clone has just one count. V gene TRBV5-1 combines with J gene TRBJ2-5, with 11 bases identical to TRBD1. The better agreement between TRBJ2-7 and the DNA end casts doubt on the J call. The CDR3 is made up of 14 amino acids. CDR1 and CDR2 from the germline V gene are SGHRS and YFSETQ. CDR3 sequence (DNA): TGCGCCAGCAGCCGGACAGGGGGCGAAGGCGAGCAGTACTTC. This translates into CASSRTGGEGEQYF.

The table lists this clone with a count of one. The J gene is TRBJ1-2, the V gene TRBV7-9, with D possibly matching TRBD1 (5 bases). CDR3 length: 12 amino acids. From germline, CDR1 is SEHNR and CDR2 FQNEAQ (reference sequence). Trimming stripped 6 bases from V and 4 bases from J, with 9 bases between. CDR3 sequence: CASRRDSYGYTF. The CDR3 DNA is TGTGCCAGCAGACGCGACAGCTATGGCTACACCTTC.

This chain links TRBV19 with TRBJ2-1; no clear D gene. Germline V gene sequence: CDR1 LNHDA, CDR2 SQIVND (reference sequence). The CDR3 contains 15 residues. Between the trimmed V and J ends, which lost 0 bases and 4 bases, there was a span of 10 bases. Written as DNA, the CDR3 is TGTGCCAGTAGTATAGATCGGAGCAGTTACAATGAGCAGTTCTTC. The encoded protein is CASSIDRSSYNEQFF.

The V and J genes are TRBV7-6 and TRBJ1-6; 8 bases are shared with TRBD1. This CDR3 contains 17 residues. Germline V gene sequence: CDR1 SGHVS, CDR2 FNYEAQ. V shed 5 bases and J 3 bases; nucleotides not matched to a gene: 9. The CDR3: CASSRSPGGDYNSPLHF. Here the CDR3 DNA reads TGTGCCAGCAGCCGATCCCCAGGGGGCGACTATAATTCACCCCTCCACTTT.

The rearrangement links TRBV6-1 to TRBJ1-2; 8 nucleotides align to TRBD1. In germline, CDR1 is MNHNS, CDR2 SASEGT. V lost 6 bases, J lost 8 bases, and 8 bases stayed unmatched. This CDR3 has 13 residues. CDR3 bases: TGTGCCAGCAGACGGGGACAGGAAGGGGGCTACACCTTC. The encoded protein is CASRRGQEGGYTF.

V usage is TRBV5-1 and J usage is TRBJ2-1; D is ambiguous. The CDR3 contains 13 residues. Looked up from germline, CDR1 is SGHRS and CDR2 is YFSETQ. V was pared by 5 bases and J by 5 bases, with 11 bases between. CDR3 DNA sequence: TGCGCCAGCAGGGATGACAACAACAATGAGCAGTTCTTC. The encoded protein is CASRDDNNNEQFF.